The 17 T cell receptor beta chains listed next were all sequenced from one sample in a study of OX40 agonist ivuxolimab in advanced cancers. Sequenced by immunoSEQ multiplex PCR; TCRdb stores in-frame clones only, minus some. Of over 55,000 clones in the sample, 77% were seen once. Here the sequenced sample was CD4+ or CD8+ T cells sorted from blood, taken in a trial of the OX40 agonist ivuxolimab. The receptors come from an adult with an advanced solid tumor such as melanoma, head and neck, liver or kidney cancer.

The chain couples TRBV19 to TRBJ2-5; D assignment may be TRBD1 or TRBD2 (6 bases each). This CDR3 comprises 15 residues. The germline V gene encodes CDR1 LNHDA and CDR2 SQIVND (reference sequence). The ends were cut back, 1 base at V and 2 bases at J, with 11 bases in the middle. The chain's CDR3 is CASSIVRGAQETQYF. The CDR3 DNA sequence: TGTGCCAGTAGTATAGTGAGGGGGGCTCAAGAGACCCAGTACTTC.

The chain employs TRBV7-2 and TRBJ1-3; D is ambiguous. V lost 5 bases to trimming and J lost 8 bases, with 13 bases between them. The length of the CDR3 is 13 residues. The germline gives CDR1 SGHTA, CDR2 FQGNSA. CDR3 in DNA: TGTGCCAGCAGCGCAAGCTGGGGAGACACCATATATTTT. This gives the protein CASSASWGDTIYF.

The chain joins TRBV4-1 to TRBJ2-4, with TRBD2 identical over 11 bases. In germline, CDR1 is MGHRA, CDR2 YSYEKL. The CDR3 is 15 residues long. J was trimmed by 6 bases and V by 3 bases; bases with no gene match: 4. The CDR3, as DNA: TGCGCCAGCAGCCAGACTAGCGGGGTCGGAAACATTCAGTACTTC. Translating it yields CASSQTSGVGNIQYF.

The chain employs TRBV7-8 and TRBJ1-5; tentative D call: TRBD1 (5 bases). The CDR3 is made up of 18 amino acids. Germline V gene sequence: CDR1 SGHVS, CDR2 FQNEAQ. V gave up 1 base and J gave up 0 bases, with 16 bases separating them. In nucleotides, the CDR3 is TGTGCCAGCAGCTTAGGGTCGAGGGGTCTGCTTAGCAATCAGCCCCAGCATTTT. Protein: CASSLGSRGLLSNQPQHF. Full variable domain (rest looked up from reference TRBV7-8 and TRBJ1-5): GAGVSQSPRYKVAKRGQDVALRCDPISGHVSLFWYQQALGQGPEFLTYFQNEAQLDKSGLPSDRFFAERPEGSVSTLKIQRTQQEDSAVYLCASSLGSRGLLSNQPQHFGDGTRLSIL.

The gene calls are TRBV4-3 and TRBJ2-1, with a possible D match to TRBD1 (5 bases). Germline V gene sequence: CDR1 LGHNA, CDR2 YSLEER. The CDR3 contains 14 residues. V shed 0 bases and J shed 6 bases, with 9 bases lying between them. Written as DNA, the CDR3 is TGCGCCAGCAGCCAAGATATAAGGGGCAATGAGCAGTTCTTC. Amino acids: CASSQDIRGNEQFF.

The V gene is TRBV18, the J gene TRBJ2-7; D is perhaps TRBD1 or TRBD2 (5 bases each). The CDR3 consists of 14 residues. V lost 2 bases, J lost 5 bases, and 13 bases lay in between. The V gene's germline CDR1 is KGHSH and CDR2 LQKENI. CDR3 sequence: CASSPGTGRDEQYF. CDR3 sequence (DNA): TGTGCCAGCTCACCAGGGACGGGTCGGGACGAGCAGTACTTC.

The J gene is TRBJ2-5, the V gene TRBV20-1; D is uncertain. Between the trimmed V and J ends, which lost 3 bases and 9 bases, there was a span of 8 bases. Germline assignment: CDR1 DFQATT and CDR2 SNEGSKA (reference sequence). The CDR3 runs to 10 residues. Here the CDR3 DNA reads TGCAGTGCTAGGGCCATGTCCCAGTACTTC. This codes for CSARAMSQYF.

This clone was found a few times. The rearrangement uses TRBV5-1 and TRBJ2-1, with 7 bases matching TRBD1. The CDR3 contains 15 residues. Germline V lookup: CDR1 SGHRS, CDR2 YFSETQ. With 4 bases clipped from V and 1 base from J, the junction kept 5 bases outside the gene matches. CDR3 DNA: TGCGCCAGCAGCCCTCAGGGGGTTTCCTACAATGAGCAGTTCTTC. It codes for CASSPQGVSYNEQFF.

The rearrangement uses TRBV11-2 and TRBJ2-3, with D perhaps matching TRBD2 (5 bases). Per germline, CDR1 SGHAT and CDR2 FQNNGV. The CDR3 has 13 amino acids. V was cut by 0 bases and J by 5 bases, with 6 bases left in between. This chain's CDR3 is CASSLDAGDTQYF. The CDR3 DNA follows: TGTGCCAGCAGCTTAGACGCGGGAGATACGCAGTATTTT.

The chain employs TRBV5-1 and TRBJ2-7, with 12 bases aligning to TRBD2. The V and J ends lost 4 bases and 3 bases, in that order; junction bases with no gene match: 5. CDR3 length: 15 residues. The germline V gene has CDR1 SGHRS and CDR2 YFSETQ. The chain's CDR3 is CASSPLAGGDYEQYF. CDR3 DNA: TGCGCCAGCAGCCCTCTAGCGGGAGGGGACTACGAGCAGTACTTC.

In DNA, the CDR3 is TGTGCCAGCAGTGAGAGACAGGGGCTTTCCTCTGGGGCCAACGTCCTGACTTTC. Translating gives CASSERQGLSSGANVLTF. The chain uses TRBV25-1 and TRBJ2-6, with 8 bases aligning to TRBD1. V dropped 3 bases and J dropped 0; count of bases not matched to a gene: 7. The germline gives CDR1 MGHDK, CDR2 SYGVNS. The CDR3 runs to 18 residues.

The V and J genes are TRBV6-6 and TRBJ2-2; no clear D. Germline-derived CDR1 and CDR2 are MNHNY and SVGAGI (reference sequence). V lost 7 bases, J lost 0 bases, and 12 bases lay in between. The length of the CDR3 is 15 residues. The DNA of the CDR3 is TGTGCCAGCATAAAGACAAGGACGAACACCGGGGAGCTGTTTTTT. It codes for CASIKTRTNTGELFF.

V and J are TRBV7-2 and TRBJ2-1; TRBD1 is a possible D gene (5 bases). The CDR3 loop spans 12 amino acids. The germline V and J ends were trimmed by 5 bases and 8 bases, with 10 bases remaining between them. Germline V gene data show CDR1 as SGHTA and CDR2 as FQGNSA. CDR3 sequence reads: CASSIQGYEQFF. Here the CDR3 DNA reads TGTGCCAGCAGCATCCAGGGCTATGAGCAGTTCTTC.

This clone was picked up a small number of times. In DNA, the CDR3 is TGTGCCAGCAGCCGCCTCGCGGGGGGACAGGGGCGGCAGACCCAGTACTTC. It specifies CASSRLAGGQGRQTQYF. The rearrangement joins TRBV27 to TRBJ2-5, with 10 bases aligning to TRBD1. Losses at the gene ends were 6 bases for V and 6 bases for J; bases not matched to a gene: 16. Looked up from germline, CDR1 is MNHEY and CDR2 is SMNVEV (reference sequence). CDR3 length equals 17 residues.

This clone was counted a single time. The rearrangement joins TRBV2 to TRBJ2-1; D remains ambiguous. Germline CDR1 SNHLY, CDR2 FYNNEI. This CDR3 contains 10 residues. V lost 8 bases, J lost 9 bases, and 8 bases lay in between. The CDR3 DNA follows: TGTGCCAGCGGGCGATTTGAGCAGTTCTTC. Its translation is CASGRFEQFF.

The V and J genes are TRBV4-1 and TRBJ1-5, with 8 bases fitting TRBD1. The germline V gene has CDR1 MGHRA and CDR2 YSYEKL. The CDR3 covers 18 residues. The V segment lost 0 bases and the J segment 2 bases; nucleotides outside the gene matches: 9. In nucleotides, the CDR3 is TGCGCCAGCAGCCAAGAGCCCCACAGGGGGAAAGGCAATCAGCCCCAGCATTTT. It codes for CASSQEPHRGKGNQPQHF.

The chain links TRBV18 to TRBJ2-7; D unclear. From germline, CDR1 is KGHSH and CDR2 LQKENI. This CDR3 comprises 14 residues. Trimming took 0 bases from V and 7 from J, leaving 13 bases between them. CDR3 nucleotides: TGTGCCAGCTCACCACCGTGGAACACGGATGAGCAGTACTTC. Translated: CASSPPWNTDEQYF.